Below, 18 T cell receptor beta chains from the same sample are listed, as sequenced in a study of response to subunit inactivated influenza vaccine. TCRdb reanalysed the RT-PCR reads using MiXCR and keeps one entry per CDR3 protein. This repertoire shows roughly 500,000 distinct CDR3 sequences, approximately 15% found once; its top ten account for 3%. The specimen comprised CD4+ T cells sorted from PBMCs, sampled less than 25 months after vaccination. These receptors were obtained from a man in his fifties or sixties who received an inactivated influenza vaccine.

This chain joins TRBV5-1 and TRBJ2-5; TRBD1 matches at 7 bases. This CDR3 region has 15 residues. V was pared by 4 bases and J by 2 bases, with 8 bases of the junction left unmatched. CDR1 SGHRS and CDR2 YFSETQ come from the germline V gene. The CDR3 bases are TGCGCCAGCAGCCCCGGGACAGCTTCGCAAGAGACCCAGTACTTC. The encoded protein is CASSPGTASQETQYF. Using reference TRBV5-1 and TRBJ2-5 for the parts outside the CDR3, the full variable domain is KAGVTQTPRYLIKTRGQQVTLSCSPISGHRSVSWYQQTPGQGLQFLFEYFSETQRNKGNFPGRFSGRQFSNSRSEMNVSTLELGDSALYLCASSPGTASQETQYFGPGTRLLVL.

The chain uses TRBV14 and TRBJ2-7; the D gene is possibly TRBD1 (5 bases). The V gene lost 2 bases and the J gene lost 5 bases, with 16 bases spanning the gap. This CDR3 comprises 15 residues. Looked up from germline, CDR1 is SGHDN and CDR2 is FVKESK. The CDR3 DNA reads TGTGCCAGCAGCCAACCAGGGTCGGTACCTCACGAGCAGTACTTC. Translated: CASSQPGSVPHEQYF.

The genes are TRBV19 and TRBJ2-3, with 7 nucleotides matching TRBD1. Germline V CDR1 and CDR2: LNHDA, SQIVND (reference sequence). V was pared by 3 bases and J by 4 bases, with 10 bases of the junction left unmatched. CDR3 length equals 16 residues. In DNA, the CDR3 is TGTGCCAGTAGTATTATAGGTCAGGGGGACGCAGATACGCAGTATTTT. Translated: CASSIIGQGDADTQYF.

The chain has TRBV15 and TRBJ2-1; D unresolved. The CDR3 runs 14 residues. With 4 bases removed from V and 10 bases from J, the gap between germline ends came to 17 bases. Germline CDR1 and CDR2: LNHNV and YYDKDF (reference sequence). The CDR3 coding sequence is TGTGCCACCAGCACGCCCGGACCCCACCTAGAGCAGTTCTTC. As protein: CATSTPGPHLEQFF. The complete variable domain, with remaining parts taken from reference TRBV15 and TRBJ2-1, reads DAMVIQNPRYQVTQFGKPVTLSCSQTLNHNVMYWYQQKSSQAPKLLFHYYDKDFNNEADTPDNFQSRRPNTSFCFLDIRSPGLGDTAMYLCATSTPGPHLEQFFGPGTRLTVL.

The chain uses TRBV7-9 and TRBJ2-3; TRBD1 agrees at 7 bases. CDR3 length: 16 residues. Germline CDR1 and CDR2: SEHNR and FQNEAQ (reference sequence). Germline trimming cut 5 bases from V and 0 bases from J; bases unmatched to any gene: 8. The CDR3 sequence: CASSARDSLSTDTQYF. The CDR3 nucleotides read TGTGCCAGCAGCGCCCGGGACAGCCTTAGCACAGATACGCAGTATTTT.

The J gene is TRBJ1-2, the V gene TRBV2, with 8 bases aligning to TRBD1. The CDR3 spans 16 residues. Trimming cost V 1 base and J 8 bases; bases outside gene matches: 12. Looked up from germline, CDR1 is SNHLY and CDR2 is FYNNEI. The CDR3 reads CASSEGTRTGLGGYTF. CDR3 in DNA: TGTGCCAGCAGTGAAGGGACTAGGACAGGGCTTGGAGGCTACACCTTC.

The chain joins TRBV6-6 to TRBJ1-4; D is unresolved. Germline CDR1 and CDR2: MNHNY and SVGAGI (reference sequence). CDR3 size: 13 residues. Trimming shortened V by 5 bases and J by 4 bases, and 8 bases separated the two germline ends. The CDR3 DNA follows: TGTGCCAGCAGTGTTACGAATAATGAAAAACTGTTTTTT. Its protein is CASSVTNNEKLFF.

J is TRBJ1-6 and V is TRBV12-3 or TRBV12-4; possibly TRBD1 for D (6 bases). The CDR3 has 15 residues. V was pared by 5 bases and J by 8 bases, with 16 bases between. CDR3 coding DNA: TGTGCCAGCAGTCTAGGGGGGGTTTTGGATTCACCCCTCCACTTT. As protein: CASSLGGVLDSPLHF.

This clonotype was seen ten or more times. The genes are TRBV28 and TRBJ2-1, with D possibly TRBD1 on 6 matching bases. Germline V CDR1 and CDR2: MDHEN, SYDVKM. V was shortened by 6 bases and J by 6 bases, with 18 bases between the two germline ends. The CDR3 is 15 amino acids. The chain's CDR3 is CASRVRGQSLNEQFF. The CDR3 DNA sequence: TGTGCCAGCAGAGTCAGGGGCCAGAGTCTCAATGAGCAGTTCTTC.

The CDR3 sequence is CASRIAGGRSGELFF. In DNA, the CDR3 is TGTGCCAGCAGGATAGCGGGGGGGCGATCCGGGGAGCTGTTTTTT. V usage is TRBV12-3 or TRBV12-4 and J usage is TRBJ2-2; TRBD2 matches at 11 bases. V lost 6 bases to trimming and J lost 6 bases; unmatched junction nucleotides: 6. This CDR3 spans 15 amino acids.

The chain couples TRBV29-1 to TRBJ1-4; tentatively, D is TRBD1 (6 bases). The CDR3 has 13 amino acids. CDR1 and CDR2 (germline): SQVTM, ANQGSEA. Trimming left V 4 bases short and J 8 bases short, with 14 bases between. The CDR3 nucleotides read TGCAGCGTTGGTAGGGGGATTGGCGAAAAACTGTTTTTT. Its protein product is CSVGRGIGEKLFF.

This clonotype was detected only a few times. The V and J genes are TRBV20-1 and TRBJ2-1; D remains ambiguous. This CDR3 spans 14 amino acids. Trimming took 3 bases from V and 6 from J, leaving 15 bases between them. In germline, CDR1 is DFQATT, CDR2 SNEGSKA (reference sequence). The CDR3 nucleotides read TGCAGTGCTAGCCTCGGAGCTCAAAGCAATGAGCAGTTCTTC. Translating it yields CSASLGAQSNEQFF.

J is TRBJ2-6 and V is TRBV11-2, with 10 bases that match TRBD1. The length of the CDR3 is 19 residues. From germline, CDR1 is SGHAT and CDR2 FQNNGV. Trimming at V came to 5 bases and at J to 3 bases, leaving 13 bases not matched to a gene. This CDR3 is CASSRGGSGQGFGANVLTF. CDR3 sequence (DNA): TGTGCCAGCAGCAGAGGGGGTTCGGGACAGGGGTTTGGGGCCAACGTCCTGACTTTC.

This sequence joins TRBV7-8 and TRBJ1-5; TRBD1 matches at 8 bases. This CDR3 region has 19 residues. V shed 0 bases, J shed 4 bases, and the junction held 14 bases outside the gene matches. Per the germline V gene, CDR1 is SGHVS and CDR2 is FQNEAQ. The CDR3 loop is CASSLAGGSGQAVNQPQHF. The CDR3 DNA reads as TGTGCCAGCAGCTTAGCGGGAGGTTCGGGACAGGCTGTTAATCAGCCCCAGCATTTT. The full variable domain, in which reference TRBV7-8 and TRBJ1-5 provide the parts outside the CDR3, is GAGVSQSPRYKVAKRGQDVALRCDPISGHVSLFWYQQALGQGPEFLTYFQNEAQLDKSGLPSDRFFAERPEGSVSTLKIQRTQQEDSAVYLCASSLAGGSGQAVNQPQHFGDGTRLSIL.

This clonotype was seen more than once but under ten times. V gene TRBV7-9 combines with J gene TRBJ1-2, with TRBD1 matching over 7 bases. The junction had 7 bases not matched to a gene; V was cut back by 5 bases and J by 1 base. This CDR3 comprises 15 residues. Per germline, CDR1 SEHNR and CDR2 FQNEAQ (reference sequence). The CDR3 sequence is CASSRGTGDNYGYTF. The CDR3 nucleotides read TGTGCCAGCAGCCGCGGCACAGGGGATAACTATGGCTACACCTTC.

V is TRBV10-3 and J is TRBJ1-6; D not certain. V lost 6 bases and J lost 5, with 11 bases in between. Germline lookup yields CDR1 ENHRY and CDR2 SYGVKD. The CDR3 consists of 14 residues. The CDR3 sequence: CAIRAGTNNSPLHF. DNA for the CDR3: TGTGCCATCAGGGCGGGCACCAATAATTCACCCCTCCACTTT.

This clonotype showed up just a few times. The genes are TRBV9 and TRBJ2-3; the match to TRBD2 covers 9 bases. Germline values: CDR1 SGDLS, CDR2 YYNGEE. The CDR3 length is 15 residues. With 1 base clipped from V and 2 bases from J, the junction kept 2 bases outside the gene matches. In DNA, the CDR3 is TGTGCCAGCAGCGTACTAGCGGGGTCCACAGATACGCAGTATTTT. Its translation is CASSVLAGSTDTQYF.

The chain has TRBV7-2 and TRBJ2-3; D is perhaps TRBD1 or TRBD2 (6 bases each). Germline V gene lookup returns CDR1 SGHTA and CDR2 FQGNSA. The CDR3 consists of 12 residues. Deletions cut 5 bases from V and 10 bases from J, with 13 bases between. CDR3 region: CASSVPRGPQYF. Here the CDR3 DNA reads TGTGCCAGCAGCGTCCCCCGGGGGCCGCAGTATTTT.